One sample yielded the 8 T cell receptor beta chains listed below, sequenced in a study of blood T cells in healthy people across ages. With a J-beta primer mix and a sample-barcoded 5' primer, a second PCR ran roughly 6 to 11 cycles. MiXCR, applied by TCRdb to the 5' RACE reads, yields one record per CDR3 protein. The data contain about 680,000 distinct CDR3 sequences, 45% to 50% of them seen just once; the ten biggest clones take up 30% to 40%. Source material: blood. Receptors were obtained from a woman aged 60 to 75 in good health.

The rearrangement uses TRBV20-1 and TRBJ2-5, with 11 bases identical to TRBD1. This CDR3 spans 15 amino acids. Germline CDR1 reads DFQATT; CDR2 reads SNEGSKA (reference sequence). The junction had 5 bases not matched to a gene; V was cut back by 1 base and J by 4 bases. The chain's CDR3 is CSARVFGTGGETQYF. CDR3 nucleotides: TGCAGTGCTAGAGTTTTCGGGACAGGGGGAGAGACCCAGTACTTC.

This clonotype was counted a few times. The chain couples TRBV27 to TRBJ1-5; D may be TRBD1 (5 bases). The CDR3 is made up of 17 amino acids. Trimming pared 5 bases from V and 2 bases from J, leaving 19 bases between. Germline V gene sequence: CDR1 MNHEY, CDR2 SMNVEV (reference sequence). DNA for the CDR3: TGTGCCAGCAGTGCGCGGATGGGGGTTCGCGGCAATCAGCCCCAGCATTTT. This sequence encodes CASSARMGVRGNQPQHF.

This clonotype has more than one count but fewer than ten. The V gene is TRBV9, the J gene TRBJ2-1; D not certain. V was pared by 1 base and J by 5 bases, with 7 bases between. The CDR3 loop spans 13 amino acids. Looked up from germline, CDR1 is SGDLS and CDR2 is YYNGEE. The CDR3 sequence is CASSVSLHNEQFF. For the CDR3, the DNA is TGTGCCAGCAGCGTATCTCTTCACAATGAGCAGTTCTTC.

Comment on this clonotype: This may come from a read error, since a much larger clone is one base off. This chain's CDR3 is CASSSLDHTDTQYF. CDR3 in DNA: TGTGCCAGCAGCTCCCTGGACCACACAGATACGCAGTATTTT. The V gene is TRBV7-2, the J gene TRBJ2-3; D gene ambiguous. CDR1 SGHTA and CDR2 FQGNSA come from the germline V gene. V shed 4 bases and J shed 2 bases, with 10 bases lying between them. CDR3 length: 14 amino acids.

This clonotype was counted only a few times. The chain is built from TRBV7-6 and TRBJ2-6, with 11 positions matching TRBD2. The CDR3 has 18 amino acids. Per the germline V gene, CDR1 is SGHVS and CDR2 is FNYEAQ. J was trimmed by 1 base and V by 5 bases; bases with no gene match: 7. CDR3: CASSVTSGGASGANVLTF. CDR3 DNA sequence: TGTGCCAGCAGCGTAACTAGCGGGGGAGCTTCTGGGGCCAACGTCCTGACTTTC.

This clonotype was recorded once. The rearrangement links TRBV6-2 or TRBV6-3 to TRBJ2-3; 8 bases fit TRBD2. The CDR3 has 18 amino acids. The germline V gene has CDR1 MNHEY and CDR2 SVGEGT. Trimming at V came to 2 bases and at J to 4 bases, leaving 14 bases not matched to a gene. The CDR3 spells CASSYLRLAGPIADTQYF. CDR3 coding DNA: TGTGCCAGCAGTTACCTAAGGCTAGCGGGTCCTATTGCAGATACGCAGTATTTT.

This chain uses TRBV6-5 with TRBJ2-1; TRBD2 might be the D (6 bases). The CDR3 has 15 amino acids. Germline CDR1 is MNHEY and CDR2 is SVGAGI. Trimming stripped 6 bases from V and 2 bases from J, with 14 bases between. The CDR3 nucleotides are TGTGCCAGCAGCCCTACTAGCTATGCCTACAATGAGCAGTTCTTC. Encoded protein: CASSPTSYAYNEQFF.

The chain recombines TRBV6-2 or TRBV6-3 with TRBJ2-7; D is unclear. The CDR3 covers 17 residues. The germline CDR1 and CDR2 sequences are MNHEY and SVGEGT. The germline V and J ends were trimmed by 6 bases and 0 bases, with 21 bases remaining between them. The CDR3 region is CASSVEPNSVHSYEQYF. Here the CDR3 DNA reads TGTGCCAGCAGCGTGGAGCCTAATTCAGTACACTCCTACGAGCAGTACTTC.